These 5 T cell receptor beta chains came from one sample sequenced in a study of shared clonotypes between healthy human individuals. TCRdb's copy holds only in-frame clones and misses some; the assay was immunoSEQ multiplex PCR. The table has about 470,000 clones, 70% to 80% seen once. The specimen was PBMCs. These receptors were collected from a woman aged 40 to 50 in good health. Some clones in this sample may be carry-over from other donors' samples.

As regards this clone: A read error is the likely source, as a far larger clone sits one nucleotide away. This chain uses TRBV7-8 with TRBJ2-7; D not certain. This CDR3 has 14 residues. Trimming stripped 1 base from V and 0 bases from J, with 7 bases between. Germline V gene data show CDR1 as SGHVS and CDR2 as FQNEAQ. CDR3 nucleotide sequence: TGTGCCAGCAGCTTAGGGCGGAGCTCCTACGAGCAGTACTTC. Its protein product is CASSLGRSSYEQYF.

For the CDR3, the DNA is TGCAGTGCTAGAGTCGCGGGTAGGCAGTTCTTC. Its protein product is CSARVAGRQFF. This chain links TRBV20-1 with TRBJ2-1; TRBD2 might be the D (5 bases). The V gene's germline CDR1 is DFQATT and CDR2 SNEGSKA (reference sequence). The CDR3 covers 11 residues. V was trimmed by 1 base and J by 12 bases, leaving 10 bases between them.

The CDR3 reads CSVGTRENPYNEQFF. The CDR3 coding sequence is TGCAGCGTTGGTACTAGGGAAAACCCTTACAATGAGCAGTTCTTC. V gene TRBV29-1 combines with J gene TRBJ2-1, with D possibly TRBD2 on 5 matching bases. The CDR3 runs to 15 residues. The germline V gene encodes CDR1 SQVTM and CDR2 ANQGSEA. Trimming shortened V by 4 bases and J by 4 bases, and 17 bases separated the two germline ends.

The rearrangement joins TRBV18 to TRBJ2-3, with 8 positions matching TRBD2. CDR3 length equals 15 residues. Germline V gives CDR1 KGHSH, CDR2 LQKENI. V gave up 5 bases and J gave up 2 bases; unmatched junction bases: 6. The CDR3 reads CASSNVAGSTDTQYF. The CDR3, as DNA: TGTGCCAGCTCAAATGTAGCGGGATCCACAGATACGCAGTATTTT.

This clone has just one count. The V and J genes are TRBV5-1 and TRBJ1-2; no clear D. Germline CDR1 reads SGHRS; CDR2 reads YFSETQ. This CDR3 region has 12 residues. Trimming took off 3 bases at V and 4 bases at J, with 7 bases between the two ends. The CDR3 DNA is TGCGCCAGCAGCTCGGAGGCCTATGGCTACACCTTC. Translated: CASSSEAYGYTF. Full variable domain (outside the CDR3, taken from reference TRBV5-1 and TRBJ1-2): KAGVTQTPRYLIKTRGQQVTLSCSPISGHRSVSWYQQTPGQGLQFLFEYFSETQRNKGNFPGRFSGRQFSNSRSEMNVSTLELGDSALYLCASSSEAYGYTFGSGTRLTVV.